These 29 T cell receptor beta chains were all obtained from the same sample, sequenced in a study of OX40 agonist ivuxolimab in advanced cancers. Some clones are missing from TCRdb's copy, which holds only in-frame ones; the method was immunoSEQ multiplex PCR. The table shows 100,000 or so clones, with under 95% occurring only once. This material consisted of CD4+ or CD8+ T cells sorted from blood, taken in a trial of the OX40 agonist ivuxolimab. The receptor set was obtained from an adult with an advanced solid tumor such as melanoma, head and neck, liver or kidney cancer.

The chain employs TRBV25-1 and TRBJ1-1, with D unclear. Germline CDR1 is MGHDK and CDR2 is SYGVNS. The CDR3 spans 13 residues. The V and J ends lost 7 bases and 1 base respectively, with 10 bases between them. CDR3 amino acids: CASTRTANTEAFF. In nucleotides, the CDR3 is TGTGCCAGCACCCGGACGGCGAACACTGAAGCTTTCTTT.

V usage is TRBV15 and J usage is TRBJ1-5; the match to TRBD1 covers 7 bases. V shed 1 base, J shed 6 bases, and the junction held 9 bases outside the gene matches. The CDR3 covers 16 residues. Germline CDR1 LNHNV, CDR2 YYDKDF (reference sequence). CDR3 sequence (DNA): TGTGCCACCAGCAGAGGAGGGGAGGGGGCATCTCAGCCCCAGCATTTT. Encoded protein: CATSRGGEGASQPQHF.

The J gene is TRBJ2-2, the V gene TRBV9, with 11 bases identical to TRBD2. Per the germline V gene, CDR1 is SGDLS and CDR2 is YYNGEE. The V segment lost 3 bases and the J segment 8 bases; nucleotides outside the gene matches: 6. The CDR3 runs to 15 residues. The CDR3 DNA is TGTGCCAGCAGCGGCCCTCTAGCGGGAGGTGGGGAGCTGTTTTTT. The encoded protein is CASSGPLAGGGELFF.

In its sample, this clone was seen a few times. This chain links TRBV19 with TRBJ2-7, with 7 bases aligning to TRBD1. The CDR3 contains 16 residues. V was pared by 6 bases and J by 8 bases, with 19 bases of the junction left unmatched. CDR1 and CDR2 from the germline V gene are LNHDA and SQIVND (reference sequence). The CDR3 nucleotides are TGTGCCAGTAGGAGGACAGGAAGAGATGCGGGTGTAAAGCAGTACTTC. It yields the protein CASRRTGRDAGVKQYF.

This chain joins TRBV2 and TRBJ1-1; D may be TRBD1 (6 bases). CDR1 and CDR2 from the germline V gene are SNHLY and FYNNEI. The length of the CDR3 is 14 residues. Trimming stripped 5 bases from V and 1 base from J, with 11 bases between. CDR3 sequence: CASSPGGRNTEAFF. CDR3 in DNA: TGTGCCAGCAGTCCCGGGGGCCGGAACACTGAAGCTTTCTTT. Based on the CDR3 plus reference TRBV2 and TRBJ1-1, the full variable domain is EPEVTQTPSHQVTQMGQEVILRCVPISNHLYFYWYRQILGQKVEFLVSFYNNEISEKSEIFDDQFSVERPDGSNFTLKIRSTKLEDSAMYFCASSPGGRNTEAFFGQGTRLTVV.

The rearrangement links TRBV5-1 to TRBJ1-4; D is perhaps TRBD1 (6 bases). The germline V gene has CDR1 SGHRS and CDR2 YFSETQ. Between the trimmed V and J ends, which lost 6 bases and 3 bases, there was a span of 21 bases. This CDR3 has 17 amino acids. This chain's CDR3 is CASTPTPGADSNEKLFF. DNA of the CDR3: TGCGCCAGCACCCCGACCCCAGGGGCGGATTCTAATGAAAAACTGTTTTTT. The full variable domain, with the rest looked up from reference TRBV5-1 and TRBJ1-4, is KAGVTQTPRYLIKTRGQQVTLSCSPISGHRSVSWYQQTPGQGLQFLFEYFSETQRNKGNFPGRFSGRQFSNSRSEMNVSTLELGDSALYLCASTPTPGADSNEKLFFGSGTQLSVL.

This clone was picked up one time. The chain is built from TRBV18 and TRBJ2-1; D unclear. The V end was cut by 3 bases, the J end by 5 bases, with 11 bases between. From germline, CDR1 is KGHSH and CDR2 LQKENI. The CDR3 is 14 amino acids. The CDR3 sequence is CASSPTPLDNEQFF. In nucleotides, the CDR3 is TGTGCCAGCTCACCTACCCCGCTGGACAATGAGCAGTTCTTC.

This chain links TRBV6-5 with TRBJ1-5; weak D call: TRBD1 (6 bases). The CDR3 consists of 13 residues. Germline lookup yields CDR1 MNHEY and CDR2 SVGAGI. The ends were cut back, 5 bases at V and 4 bases at J, with 9 bases in the middle. CDR3 nucleotides: TGTGCCAGCAGTGGACAGTTAAATCAGCCCCAGCATTTT. It yields the protein CASSGQLNQPQHF.

V is TRBV7-6 and J is TRBJ2-7; no clear D gene. Trimming stripped 5 bases from V and 5 bases from J, with 16 bases between. Germline CDR1 and CDR2: SGHVS and FNYEAQ. The CDR3 runs to 14 residues. CDR3 coding DNA: TGTGCCAGCAGCCCCTCGTCTCTTGGTCACGAGCAGTACTTC. This gives the protein CASSPSSLGHEQYF.

The V call is TRBV11-3, the J call TRBJ2-1; no firm D call. Trimming left V 1 base short and J 8 bases short, with 18 bases between. From germline, CDR1 is SGHNT and CDR2 YENEEA. The CDR3 covers 16 residues. This CDR3 reads CASSLGARSVGDEQFF. In nucleotides, the CDR3 is TGTGCCAGCAGCTTAGGTGCCAGGTCAGTAGGAGATGAGCAGTTCTTC.

The chain recombines TRBV28 with TRBJ2-3; 7 bases agree with TRBD2. CDR3 length equals 12 residues. Germline V gene data show CDR1 as MDHEN and CDR2 as SYDVKM. V lost 8 bases and J lost 9; bases outside the gene matches: 8. CDR3 amino acids: CASREELGTQYF. The CDR3 bases are TGTGCCAGCCGGGAGGAACTAGGGACGCAGTATTTT.

The chain employs TRBV9 and TRBJ2-1; D is unresolved. CDR1 and CDR2 (germline): SGDLS, YYNGEE. V shed 0 bases and J shed 0 bases, with 10 bases lying between them. The CDR3 contains 16 residues. The CDR3 sequence is CASSVGSLSSYNEQFF. The CDR3 DNA reads as TGTGCCAGCAGCGTAGGCAGCCTGAGCTCCTACAATGAGCAGTTCTTC.

The gene calls are TRBV11-2 and TRBJ2-1; no clear D gene. The CDR3 length is 15 residues. Germline V lookup: CDR1 SGHAT, CDR2 FQNNGV. Trimming cost V 1 base and J 6 bases, with 13 bases left between them. The CDR3 protein is CASSLVQQPSNEQFF. In DNA, the CDR3 is TGTGCCAGCAGCTTAGTACAGCAACCCTCCAATGAGCAGTTCTTC.

The CDR3 coding sequence is TGCGCCAGCAGCTTGGGGCAGGGGGTGAACACCGGGGAGCTGTTTTTT. Protein product: CASSLGQGVNTGELFF. The V and J genes are TRBV5-1 and TRBJ2-2; 7 bases are shared with TRBD1. Germline-derived CDR1 and CDR2 are SGHRS and YFSETQ. V was clipped by 0 bases and J by 1 base; unmatched bases: 3. The CDR3 spans 16 residues.

J is TRBJ1-3 and V is TRBV19; D may be TRBD1 (5 bases). This CDR3 is 21 amino acids long. Trimming removed 5 bases from V and 4 bases from J, with 33 bases in between. The germline V gene encodes CDR1 LNHDA and CDR2 SQIVND (reference sequence). In DNA form, the CDR3 reads TGTGCCAGTAGTTTATCTAGGGTCTGGGACCGAACCCCGACGAGAGGAAACACCATATATTTT. Translation gives CASSLSRVWDRTPTRGNTIYF.

The J gene is TRBJ1-5, the V gene TRBV7-9; D remains ambiguous. Trimming removed 2 bases from V and 4 bases from J, with 6 bases in between. CDR1 SEHNR and CDR2 FQNEAQ come from the germline V gene (reference sequence). This CDR3 has 13 amino acids. The DNA of the CDR3 is TGTGCCAGCAGCTTACAAGTGAATCAGCCCCAGCATTTT. It specifies CASSLQVNQPQHF.

This chain uses TRBV6-1 with TRBJ2-1; D perhaps matches TRBD1 (6 bases). CDR1 and CDR2 from the germline V gene are MNHNS and SASEGT. V dropped 4 bases and J dropped 12 bases, with 13 bases sitting between them. The CDR3 has 12 amino acids. CDR3 sequence (DNA): TGTGCCAGCAGTGGTGACAGGATCGGGCAGTTCTTC. It is translated as CASSGDRIGQFF.

This clone was observed once. The chain employs TRBV6-6 and TRBJ1-2; no clear D. V shed 8 bases and J shed 7 bases, with 8 bases lying between them. The CDR3 runs to 10 residues. Germline CDR1 reads MNHNY; CDR2 reads SVGAGI (reference sequence). The CDR3 DNA reads TGTGCCAGCGGGGTTCCTGGCTACACCTTC. It translates to CASGVPGYTF.

The chain is built from TRBV7-2 and TRBJ1-1; D unclear. The CDR3 contains 15 residues. Germline CDR1 and CDR2: SGHTA and FQGNSA. V was shortened by 0 bases and J by 4 bases, with 12 bases between the two germline ends. CDR3 sequence (DNA): TGTGCCAGCAGCTTAGCCAGTGCAGTGAGCACTGAAGCTTTCTTT. Amino acid sequence: CASSLASAVSTEAFF.

The chain is built from TRBV20-1 and TRBJ2-7; perhaps TRBD1 as D (8 bases). This CDR3 has 10 residues. Germline lookup yields CDR1 DFQATT and CDR2 SNEGSKA (reference sequence). The germline V and J ends were trimmed by 4 bases and 9 bases, with 10 bases remaining between them. The CDR3 DNA is TGCAGTGCTAACAGGGGGGGGCAGTACTTC. It codes for CSANRGGQYF.

The CDR3 nucleotides read TGTGCCAGCAGCTTAGACTCAGCGGGAGAATACTATGAGCAGTTCTTC. Its protein product is CASSLDSAGEYYEQFF. The genes are TRBV7-2 and TRBJ2-1; 8 bases agree with TRBD2. V lost 1 base to trimming and J lost 8 bases; unmatched junction nucleotides: 10. There are 16 residues in the CDR3. From germline, CDR1 is SGHTA and CDR2 FQGNSA. The whole variable domain, remainder taken from reference TRBV7-2 and TRBJ2-1, is GAGVSQSPSNKVTEKGKDVELRCDPISGHTALYWYRQSLGQGLEFLIYFQGNSAPDKSGLPSDRFSAERTGGSVSTLTIQRTQQEDSAVYLCASSLDSAGEYYEQFFGPGTRLTVL.

The chain couples TRBV4-3 to TRBJ1-4, with 10 bases fitting TRBD1. In germline, CDR1 is LGHNA, CDR2 YSLEER. Trimming cost V 6 bases and J 8 bases; bases outside gene matches: 6. The CDR3 extends over 14 amino acids. CDR3: CASRRTGGGEKLFF. In nucleotides, the CDR3 is TGCGCCAGCAGGCGGACAGGGGGTGGCGAAAAACTGTTTTTT.

The sample holds a few counts of this clone. The CDR3 sequence is CASSPGQGSGTDTQYF. In DNA, the CDR3 is TGTGCCAGCTCACCGGGACAGGGGTCAGGCACAGATACGCAGTATTTT. J is TRBJ2-3 and V is TRBV18; the match to TRBD1 covers 10 bases. Per the germline V gene, CDR1 is KGHSH and CDR2 is LQKENI. Trimming at V came to 3 bases and at J to 1 base, leaving 4 bases not matched to a gene. This CDR3 has 16 residues.

This clone was seen a few times. V gene TRBV11-1 combines with J gene TRBJ1-1; D unresolved. The V and J ends lost 7 bases and 2 bases respectively, with 14 bases between them. The CDR3 is 14 amino acids. The V gene's germline CDR1 is SGHAT and CDR2 FQDESV (reference sequence). The CDR3 DNA follows: TGTGCCAGCACCCCTGGGTGGGGAAACACTGAAGCTTTCTTT. Amino acid sequence: CASTPGWGNTEAFF.

The chain employs TRBV7-8 and TRBJ2-1; D is unclear. V gave up 5 bases and J gave up 9 bases, with 23 bases separating them. CDR1 and CDR2 (germline): SGHVS, FQNEAQ. The CDR3 spans 16 residues. In nucleotides, the CDR3 is TGTGCCAGCAGCCCCCGTAGGCCCCGAGGAGAGGTTGAGCAGTTCTTC. Its translation is CASSPRRPRGEVEQFF.

The chain uses TRBV14 and TRBJ2-2, with 8 positions matching TRBD1. The CDR3 has 14 residues. V shed 4 bases and J 7 bases; nucleotides not matched to a gene: 5. Per the germline V gene, CDR1 is SGHDN and CDR2 is FVKESK. The CDR3 coding sequence is TGTGCCAGCAGCCGGACAGGGTACGTCGGGGAGCTGTTTTTT. It is translated as CASSRTGYVGELFF.

V is TRBV6-1 and J is TRBJ1-3; D gene ambiguous. The CDR3 runs 17 residues. CDR1 is MNHNS and CDR2 is SASEGT in the germline V gene. Trimming pared 4 bases from V and 0 bases from J, leaving 16 bases between. The CDR3 nucleotides read TGTGCCAGCAGTGCCTCGGGCCCAGGTTACTCTGGAAACACCATATATTTT. This gives the protein CASSASGPGYSGNTIYF.

The chain joins TRBV4-1 to TRBJ2-7; D might be TRBD2 (6 bases). V was cut by 3 bases and J by 2 bases, with 14 bases left in between. The CDR3 totals 15 residues. Germline CDR1 reads MGHRA; CDR2 reads YSYEKL. CDR3 protein: CASSHRETSAYEQYF. CDR3 nucleotides: TGCGCCAGCAGCCACCGCGAGACTAGTGCCTACGAGCAGTACTTC.

The chain is built from TRBV4-1 and TRBJ2-1; the D is unclear. V was shortened by 3 bases and J by 7 bases, with 10 bases between the two germline ends. Germline lookup yields CDR1 MGHRA and CDR2 YSYEKL. The CDR3 extends over 13 amino acids. This CDR3 reads CASSQTRSNEQFF. CDR3 nucleotide sequence: TGCGCCAGCAGCCAGACCCGATCGAATGAGCAGTTCTTC.